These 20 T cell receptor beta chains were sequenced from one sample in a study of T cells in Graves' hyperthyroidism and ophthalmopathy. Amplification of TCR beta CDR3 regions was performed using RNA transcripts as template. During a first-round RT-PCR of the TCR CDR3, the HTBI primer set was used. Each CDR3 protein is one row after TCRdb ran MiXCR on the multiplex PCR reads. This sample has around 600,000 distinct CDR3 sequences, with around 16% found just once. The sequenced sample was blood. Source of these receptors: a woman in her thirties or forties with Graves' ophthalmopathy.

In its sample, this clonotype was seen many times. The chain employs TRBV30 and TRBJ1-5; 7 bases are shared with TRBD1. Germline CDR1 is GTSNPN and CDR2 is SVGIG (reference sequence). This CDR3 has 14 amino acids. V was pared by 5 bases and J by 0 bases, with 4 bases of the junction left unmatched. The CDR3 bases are TGTGCCTGGGGGACAGAACTTAGCAATCAGCCCCAGCATTTT. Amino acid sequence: CAWGTELSNQPQHF.

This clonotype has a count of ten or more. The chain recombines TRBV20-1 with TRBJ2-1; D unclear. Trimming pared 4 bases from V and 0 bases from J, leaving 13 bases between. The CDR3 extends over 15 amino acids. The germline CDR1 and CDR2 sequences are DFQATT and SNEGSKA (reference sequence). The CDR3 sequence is CSANRGGSSYNEQFF. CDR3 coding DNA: TGCAGTGCTAACCGCGGCGGTAGCTCCTACAATGAGCAGTTCTTC.

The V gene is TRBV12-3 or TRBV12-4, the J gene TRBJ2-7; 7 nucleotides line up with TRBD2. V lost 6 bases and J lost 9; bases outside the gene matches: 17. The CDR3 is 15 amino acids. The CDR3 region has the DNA TGTGCCAGCAGCCCCGGTGCGGGAGTGTTCTTCGGGCAGTACTTC. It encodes CASSPGAGVFFGQYF.

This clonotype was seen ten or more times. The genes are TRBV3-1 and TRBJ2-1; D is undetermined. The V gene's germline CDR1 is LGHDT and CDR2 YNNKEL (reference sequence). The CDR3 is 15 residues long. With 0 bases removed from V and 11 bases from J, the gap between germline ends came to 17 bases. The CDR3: CASSQDLVSAMKQFF. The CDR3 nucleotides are TGTGCCAGCAGCCAAGATTTAGTATCCGCAATGAAGCAGTTCTTC.

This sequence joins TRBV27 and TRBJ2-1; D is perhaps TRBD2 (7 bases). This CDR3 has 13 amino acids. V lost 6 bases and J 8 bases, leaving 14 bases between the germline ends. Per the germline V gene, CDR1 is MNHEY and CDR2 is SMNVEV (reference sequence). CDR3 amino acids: CASRGGGRHEQFF. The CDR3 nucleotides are TGTGCCAGCAGGGGGGGGGGCCGCCATGAGCAGTTCTTC.

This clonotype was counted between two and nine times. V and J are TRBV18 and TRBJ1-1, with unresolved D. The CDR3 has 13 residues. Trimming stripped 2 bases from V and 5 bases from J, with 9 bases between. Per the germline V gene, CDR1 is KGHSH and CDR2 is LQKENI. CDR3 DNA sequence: TGTGCCAGCTCACCAGTGTATGGGACTGAAGCTTTCTTT. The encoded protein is CASSPVYGTEAFF. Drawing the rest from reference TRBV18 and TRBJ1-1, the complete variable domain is NAGVMQNPRHLVRRRGQEARLRCSPMKGHSHVYWYRQLPEEGLKFMVYLQKENIIDESGMPKERFSAEFPKEGPSILRIQQVVRGDSAAYFCASSPVYGTEAFFGQGTRLTVV.

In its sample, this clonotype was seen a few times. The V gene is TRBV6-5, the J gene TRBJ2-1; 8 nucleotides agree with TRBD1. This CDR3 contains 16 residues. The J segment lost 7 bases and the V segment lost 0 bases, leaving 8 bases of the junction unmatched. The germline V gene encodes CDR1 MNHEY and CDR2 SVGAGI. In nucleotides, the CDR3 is TGTGCCAGCAGTTACTCTTGGACAGGGTCGGGGAATGAGCAGTTCTTC. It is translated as CASSYSWTGSGNEQFF.

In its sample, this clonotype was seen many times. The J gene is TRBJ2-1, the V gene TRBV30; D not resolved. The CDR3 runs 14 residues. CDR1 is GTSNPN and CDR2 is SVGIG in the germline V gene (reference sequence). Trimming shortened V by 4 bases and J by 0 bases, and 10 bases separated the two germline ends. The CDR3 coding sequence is TGTGCCTGGATATCGAAGAGCTCCTACAATGAGCAGTTCTTC. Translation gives CAWISKSSYNEQFF.

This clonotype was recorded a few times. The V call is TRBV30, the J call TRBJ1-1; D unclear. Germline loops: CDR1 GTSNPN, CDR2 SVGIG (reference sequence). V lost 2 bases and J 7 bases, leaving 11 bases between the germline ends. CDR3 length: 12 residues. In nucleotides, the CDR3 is TGTGCCTGGAGTCCTCACGGGGTTGAAGCTTTCTTT. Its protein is CAWSPHGVEAFF.

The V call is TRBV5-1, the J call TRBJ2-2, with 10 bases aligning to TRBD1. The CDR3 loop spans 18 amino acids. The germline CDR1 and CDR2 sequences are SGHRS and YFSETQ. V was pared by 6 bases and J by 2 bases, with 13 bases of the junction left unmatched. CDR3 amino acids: CASTYLGTGVPNTGELFF. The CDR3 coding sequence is TGCGCCAGCACCTACTTGGGGACAGGGGTCCCTAACACCGGGGAGCTGTTTTTT.

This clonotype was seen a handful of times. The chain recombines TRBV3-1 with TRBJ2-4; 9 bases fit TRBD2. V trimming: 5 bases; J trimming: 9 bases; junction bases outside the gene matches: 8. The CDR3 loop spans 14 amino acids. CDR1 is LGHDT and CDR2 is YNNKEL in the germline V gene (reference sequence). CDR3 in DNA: TGTGCCAGCAGCTTAACTAGCGGGTTGTCCATTCAGTACTTC. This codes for CASSLTSGLSIQYF.

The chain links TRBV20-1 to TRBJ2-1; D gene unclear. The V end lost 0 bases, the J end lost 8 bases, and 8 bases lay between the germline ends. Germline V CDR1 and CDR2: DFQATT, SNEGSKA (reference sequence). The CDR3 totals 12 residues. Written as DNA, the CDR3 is TGCAGTGCTAGAGATAAGGTCTATGAGCAGTTCTTC. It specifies CSARDKVYEQFF.

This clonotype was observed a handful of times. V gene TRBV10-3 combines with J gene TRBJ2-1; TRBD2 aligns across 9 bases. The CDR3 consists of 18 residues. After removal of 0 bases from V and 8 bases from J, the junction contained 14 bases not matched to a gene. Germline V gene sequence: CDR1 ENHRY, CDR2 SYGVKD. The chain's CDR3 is CAISESYFSGSRWDEQFF. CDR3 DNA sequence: TGTGCCATCAGTGAGTCCTACTTTAGCGGGAGTCGGTGGGATGAGCAGTTCTTC.

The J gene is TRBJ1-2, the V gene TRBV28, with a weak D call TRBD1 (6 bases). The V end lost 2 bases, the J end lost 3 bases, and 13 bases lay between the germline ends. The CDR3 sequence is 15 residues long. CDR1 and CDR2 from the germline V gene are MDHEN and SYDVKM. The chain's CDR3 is CASSLRGTNHYGYTF. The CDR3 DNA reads TGTGCCAGCAGTTTAAGGGGGACGAACCACTATGGCTACACCTTC.

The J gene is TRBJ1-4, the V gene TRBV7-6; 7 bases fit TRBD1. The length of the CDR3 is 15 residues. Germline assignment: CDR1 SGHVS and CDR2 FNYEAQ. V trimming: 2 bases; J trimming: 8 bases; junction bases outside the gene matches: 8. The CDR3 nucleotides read TGTGCCAGCAGCTTATCGAGCAGGGGGAGCGAAAAACTGTTTTTT. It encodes CASSLSSRGSEKLFF. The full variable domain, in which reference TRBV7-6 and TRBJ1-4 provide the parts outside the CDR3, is GAGVSQSPRYKVTKRGQDVALRCDPISGHVSLYWYRQALGQGPEFLTYFNYEAQQDKSGLPNDRFSAERPEGSISTLTIQRTEQRDSAMYRCASSLSSRGSEKLFFGSGTQLSVL.

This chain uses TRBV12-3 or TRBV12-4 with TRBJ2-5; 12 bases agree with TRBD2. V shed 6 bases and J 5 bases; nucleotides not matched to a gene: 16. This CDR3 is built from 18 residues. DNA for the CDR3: TGTGCCAGCAGCCTGGCGCGGGCTAGCGGGGGGGCAGGGGAGACCCAGTACTTC. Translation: CASSLARASGGAGETQYF.

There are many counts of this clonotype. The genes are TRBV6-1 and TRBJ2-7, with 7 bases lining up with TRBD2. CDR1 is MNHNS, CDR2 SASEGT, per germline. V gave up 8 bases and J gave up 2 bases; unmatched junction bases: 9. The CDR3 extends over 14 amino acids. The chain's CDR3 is CASATAGDPYEQYF. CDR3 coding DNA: TGTGCCAGCGCCACGGCGGGGGATCCCTACGAGCAGTACTTC.

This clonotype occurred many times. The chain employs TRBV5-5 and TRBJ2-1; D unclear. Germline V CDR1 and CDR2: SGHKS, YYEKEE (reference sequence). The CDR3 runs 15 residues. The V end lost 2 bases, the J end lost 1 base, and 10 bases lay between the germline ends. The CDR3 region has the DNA TGTGCCAGCAGCTTTGCAGGAGATTCCTACAATGAGCAGTTCTTC. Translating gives CASSFAGDSYNEQFF.

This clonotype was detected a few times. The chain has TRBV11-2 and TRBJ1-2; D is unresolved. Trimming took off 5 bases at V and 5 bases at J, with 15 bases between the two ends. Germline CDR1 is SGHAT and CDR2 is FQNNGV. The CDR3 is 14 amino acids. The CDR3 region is CASSPRPDLYGYTF. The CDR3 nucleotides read TGTGCCAGCAGCCCGCGTCCGGACTTATATGGCTACACCTTC.

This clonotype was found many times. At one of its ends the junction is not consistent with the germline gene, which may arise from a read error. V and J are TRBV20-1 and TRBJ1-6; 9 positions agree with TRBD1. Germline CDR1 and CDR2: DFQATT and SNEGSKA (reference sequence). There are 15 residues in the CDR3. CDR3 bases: TGCAGTGCTGGAGACAGGGGGACTGCAAGTTCACCCCTCCACTTT. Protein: CSAGDRGTASSPLHF.